These 30 T cell receptor beta chains share one sample of origin, sequenced in a study of OX40 agonist ivuxolimab in advanced cancers. Libraries were prepared by immunoSEQ multiplex PCR; TCRdb keeps only in-frame clonotypes and omits some of them. The repertoire consists of 21,000 or so clones, with around 85% occurring once and the leading ten covering roughly 31%. This specimen was CD4+ or CD8+ T cells sorted from blood, taken in a trial of the OX40 agonist ivuxolimab. Source of these receptors: an adult with an advanced solid tumor such as melanoma, head and neck, liver or kidney cancer.

V usage is TRBV2 and J usage is TRBJ1-1, with 12 nucleotides matching TRBD1. V lost 4 bases, J lost 6 bases, and 12 bases stayed unmatched. The CDR3 has 17 residues. The germline CDR1 and CDR2 sequences are SNHLY and FYNNEI. The DNA for the CDR3 is TGTGCCAGCAGTGGGCGGGGGACAGGGGGCAAGAAGGCTGAAGCTTTCTTT. Translated: CASSGRGTGGKKAEAFF. The full variable domain, with the rest looked up from reference TRBV2 and TRBJ1-1, is EPEVTQTPSHQVTQMGQEVILRCVPISNHLYFYWYRQILGQKVEFLVSFYNNEISEKSEIFDDQFSVERPDGSNFTLKIRSTKLEDSAMYFCASSGRGTGGKKAEAFFGQGTRLTVV.

The V call is TRBV6-4, the J call TRBJ2-7; 8 bases match TRBD1. Trimming cost V 7 bases and J 0 bases; bases outside gene matches: 11. The CDR3 sequence is 16 residues long. Per germline, CDR1 MRHNA and CDR2 SNTAGT. CDR3 protein: CASKDGQGGCSYEQYF. CDR3 nucleotide sequence: TGTGCCAGCAAAGATGGACAGGGAGGCTGCTCCTACGAGCAGTACTTC.

The rearrangement uses TRBV5-6 and TRBJ1-5; no definite D call. V was pared by 1 base and J by 0 bases, with 8 bases between. Germline V gene data show CDR1 as SGHDT and CDR2 as YYEEEE. This CDR3 region has 15 residues. CDR3 region: CASSLSAGSNQPQHF. The DNA of the CDR3 is TGTGCCAGCAGCTTGTCGGCAGGTAGCAATCAGCCCCAGCATTTT.

This clone was counted a single time. The V gene is TRBV28, the J gene TRBJ1-1; D not resolved. The CDR3 contains 15 residues. Trimming pared 7 bases from V and 3 bases from J, leaving 18 bases between. Germline V CDR1 and CDR2: MDHEN, SYDVKM. DNA for the CDR3: TGTGCCAGCACCCCATTGGATCCGGTCGACACTGAAGCTTTCTTT. This sequence encodes CASTPLDPVDTEAFF.

The V call is TRBV5-1, the J call TRBJ2-7; 8 bases agree with TRBD2. The length of the CDR3 is 15 residues. Germline lookup yields CDR1 SGHRS and CDR2 YFSETQ. V gave up 1 base and J gave up 5 bases; unmatched junction bases: 8. The CDR3 DNA reads as TGCGCCAGCAGCTTGAGAGCGGGAGCCCTGAACGAGCAGTACTTC. Amino acid sequence: CASSLRAGALNEQYF.

This clone was found a few times. The chain joins TRBV27 to TRBJ1-5; D gene uncertain. The CDR3 totals 13 residues. The germline V gene has CDR1 MNHEY and CDR2 SMNVEV (reference sequence). Deletions cut 2 bases from V and 2 bases from J, with 4 bases between. In DNA, the CDR3 is TGTGCCAGCAGTTTAATACGCAATCAGCCCCAGCATTTT. It translates to CASSLIRNQPQHF.

The V gene is TRBV7-9, the J gene TRBJ2-1, with D hard to call. The CDR3 runs 12 residues. V was cut by 7 bases and J by 7 bases, with 11 bases left in between. Germline V gene data show CDR1 as SEHNR and CDR2 as FQNEAQ (reference sequence). The CDR3 nucleotides are TGTGCCAGCATTAGCTTAGGAAATGAGCAGTTCTTC. Its translation is CASISLGNEQFF.

The chain recombines TRBV4-1 with TRBJ2-5; 12 bases are a match to TRBD2. Germline V gives CDR1 MGHRA, CDR2 YSYEKL. The CDR3 contains 17 residues. The ends lost 1 base at V and 5 bases at J; junction bases unmatched: 8. The CDR3 bases are TGCGCCAGCAGCCAAGTTACTAGCGGGAGGATTGCGGAGACCCAGTACTTC. This sequence encodes CASSQVTSGRIAETQYF.

This chain joins TRBV5-5 and TRBJ2-7; D might be TRBD1 (6 bases). In germline, CDR1 is SGHKS, CDR2 YYEKEE (reference sequence). Between the trimmed V and J ends, which lost 5 bases and 1 base, there was a span of 13 bases. The CDR3 totals 14 residues. CDR3 coding DNA: TGTGCCAGCAGTAGCCGGGACAATTCCTACGAGCAGTACTTC. Residues: CASSSRDNSYEQYF.

The chain is built from TRBV7-9 and TRBJ1-2; no clear D. This CDR3 region has 12 residues. V was pared by 5 bases and J by 1 base, with 5 bases between. Germline assignment: CDR1 SEHNR and CDR2 FQNEAQ (reference sequence). The CDR3 protein is CASSPGNYGYTF. Written as DNA, the CDR3 is TGTGCCAGCAGCCCTGGTAACTATGGCTACACCTTC. The full variable domain, rest sourced from reference TRBV7-9 and TRBJ1-2, is DTGVSQNPRHKITKRGQNVTFRCDPISEHNRLYWYRQTLGQGPEFLTYFQNEAQLEKSRLLSDRFSAERPKGSFSTLEIQRTEQGDSAMYLCASSPGNYGYTFGSGTRLTVV.

In the case of this clone: At one end the junction does not follow the germline gene, possibly because of a read error. The rearrangement uses TRBV7-7 and TRBJ2-1; the match to TRBD1 covers 7 bases. The CDR3 contains 13 residues. CDR1 is SSHAT and CDR2 is FNYEAQ in the germline V gene (reference sequence). CDR3 in amino acids: CASSLGTAGEQFF. The DNA for the CDR3 is TGTGCTAGCAGCCTTGGGACAGCCGGAGAGCAGTTCTTC.

The chain employs TRBV7-9 and TRBJ2-5; 14 bases map to TRBD2. The ends lost 5 bases at V and 5 bases at J; junction bases unmatched: 7. This CDR3 is 16 amino acids long. The germline V gene encodes CDR1 SEHNR and CDR2 FQNEAQ (reference sequence). Written as DNA, the CDR3 is TGTGCCAGCAGCACGAGACTAGCGGGAGGGCGGGAGACCCAGTACTTC. The encoded protein is CASSTRLAGGRETQYF.

V is TRBV9 and J is TRBJ1-1, with D perhaps TRBD1 (5 bases). Deletions cut 3 bases from V and 0 bases from J, with 9 bases between. The CDR3 sequence is 14 residues long. In germline, CDR1 is SGDLS, CDR2 YYNGEE. CDR3 nucleotide sequence: TGTGCCAGCAGCGCCGGGGGGTTGAACACTGAAGCTTTCTTT. It specifies CASSAGGLNTEAFF. Variable domain in full (rest from reference TRBV9 and TRBJ1-1): DSGVTQTPKHLITATGQRVTLRCSPRSGDLSVYWYQQSLDQGLQFLIQYYNGEERAKGNILERFSAQQFPDLHSELNLSSLELGDSALYFCASSAGGLNTEAFFGQGTRLTVV.

J is TRBJ1-1 and V is TRBV27; D is ambiguous. This CDR3 spans 17 amino acids. V was clipped by 4 bases and J by 0 bases, with 18 bases between them. Per germline, CDR1 MNHEY and CDR2 SMNVEV (reference sequence). In DNA form, the CDR3 reads TGTGCCAGCAGTTGGGTAAGAGGGCCGCCTCTGAACACTGAAGCTTTCTTT. This gives the protein CASSWVRGPPLNTEAFF.

Note on this clone: The junction and the germline gene differ at one end; a read error may be behind it. The V call is TRBV29-1, the J call TRBJ2-2; D might be TRBD2 (5 bases). The CDR3 has 14 residues. Germline CDR1 reads SQVTM; CDR2 reads ANQGSEA. The CDR3 here is CSVGAAIEHRGAVF. DNA of the CDR3: TGCAGCGTTGGGGCAGCCATCGAACACCGGGGAGCTGTTTTT.

The chain recombines TRBV28 with TRBJ2-1; 11 positions match TRBD2. The CDR3 sequence is 15 residues long. V lost 6 bases to trimming and J lost 6 bases; unmatched junction nucleotides: 7. Germline V gene data show CDR1 as MDHEN and CDR2 as SYDVKM. CDR3 sequence: CASRVAGGPINEQFF. The CDR3 DNA sequence: TGTGCCAGCAGAGTAGCGGGAGGGCCTATCAATGAGCAGTTCTTC.

This rearrangement joins TRBV19 to TRBJ1-1; no reliable D call. The V end was cut by 7 bases, the J end by 4 bases, with 22 bases between. CDR1 and CDR2 (germline): LNHDA, SQIVND (reference sequence). The CDR3 sequence is 16 residues long. The CDR3 here is CASNPSSWEVLTEAFF. The CDR3, as DNA: TGTGCCAGTAACCCTTCCTCGTGGGAGGTGCTCACTGAAGCTTTCTTT.

This chain joins TRBV7-9 and TRBJ1-1, with 9 bases lining up with TRBD1. After removal of 5 bases from V and 0 bases from J, the junction contained 4 bases not matched to a gene. The germline CDR1 and CDR2 sequences are SEHNR and FQNEAQ (reference sequence). There are 15 residues in the CDR3. CDR3 protein: CASSNGQGMNTEAFF. For the CDR3, the DNA is TGTGCCAGCAGCAACGGACAGGGGATGAACACTGAAGCTTTCTTT.

This clone was picked up one time. This chain uses TRBV29-1 with TRBJ2-3, with 11 positions matching TRBD1. Germline lookup yields CDR1 SQVTM and CDR2 ANQGSEA. Trimming at V came to 1 base and at J to 3 bases, leaving 3 bases not matched to a gene. There are 15 residues in the CDR3. The CDR3 here is CSVEGGTGGTDTQYF. In DNA form, the CDR3 reads TGCAGCGTTGAAGGGGGGACAGGGGGGACAGATACGCAGTATTTT.

The rearrangement links TRBV10-3 to TRBJ2-7; 12 nucleotides agree with TRBD2. J gave up 0 bases and V 0 bases, and 6 bases lay outside the gene matches. Per the germline V gene, CDR1 is ENHRY and CDR2 is SYGVKD. The CDR3 is 18 amino acids. The CDR3 region has the DNA TGTGCCATCAGTGAGTCTGGGCTAGCGGGAGGGAGCTCCTACGAGCAGTACTTC. Its translation: CAISESGLAGGSSYEQYF.

This clone came up a few times. The CDR3 DNA sequence: TGTGCCAGCAGCCAAGATCTGGCGGAGCCATACGAGCAGTACTTC. This codes for CASSQDLAEPYEQYF. The gene calls are TRBV4-2 and TRBJ2-7, with D uncertain. CDR1 is LGHNA, CDR2 YNFKEQ, per germline. The CDR3 loop spans 15 amino acids. Trimming left V 0 bases short and J 4 bases short, with 13 bases between.

The chain has TRBV7-9 and TRBJ2-7; D possibly matches TRBD1 or TRBD2 (6 bases each). From germline, CDR1 is SEHNR and CDR2 FQNEAQ (reference sequence). The CDR3 loop spans 13 amino acids. V was clipped by 7 bases and J by 6 bases, with 16 bases between them. In nucleotides, the CDR3 is TGTGCCAGCACCACGGGGGCAGGTGTCGAGCAGTACTTC. Protein: CASTTGAGVEQYF.

The V gene is TRBV11-2, the J gene TRBJ2-1, with D perhaps TRBD2 (6 bases). Trimming removed 2 bases at V and 2 bases at J, with 10 bases between. This CDR3 has 15 residues. Germline V CDR1 and CDR2: SGHAT, FQNNGV. CDR3 loop: CASSLQSGPYNEQFF. CDR3 nucleotides: TGTGCCAGCAGCTTACAAAGCGGGCCCTACAATGAGCAGTTCTTC.

The V call is TRBV27, the J call TRBJ2-7; 10 bases match TRBD2. The ends lost 3 bases at V and 1 base at J; junction bases unmatched: 6. The germline CDR1 and CDR2 sequences are MNHEY and SMNVEV (reference sequence). The CDR3 has 16 amino acids. CDR3: CASSLYGTSESYEQYF. The CDR3 DNA follows: TGTGCCAGCAGTTTGTATGGGACTAGCGAATCCTACGAGCAGTACTTC.

CDR3 in amino acids: CASSWRIAGGLEQYF. The CDR3 region has the DNA TGCGCCAGCAGCTGGAGAATAGCGGGAGGCCTCGAGCAGTACTTC. This chain joins TRBV5-1 and TRBJ2-7; TRBD2 agrees at 10 bases. J lost 6 bases, V lost 3 bases, and 9 bases had no gene match. CDR1 and CDR2 (germline): SGHRS, YFSETQ. The CDR3 covers 15 residues.

The rearrangement links TRBV27 to TRBJ1-1; TRBD1 agrees at 8 bases. The CDR3 is made up of 13 amino acids. Trimming removed 8 bases from V and 5 bases from J; junction bases left unmatched: 7. Germline V lookup: CDR1 MNHEY, CDR2 SMNVEV (reference sequence). The CDR3 coding sequence is TGTGCCAGCGGCCCGACAGGGGTTACTGAAGCTTTCTTT. It translates to CASGPTGVTEAFF.

This rearrangement joins TRBV18 to TRBJ1-3; D uncertain. V was cut by 3 bases and J by 0 bases, with 12 bases left in between. Germline assignment: CDR1 KGHSH and CDR2 LQKENI. The length of the CDR3 is 16 residues. The CDR3 DNA reads as TGTGCCAGCTCACCCCGGGTTTTATCCTCTGGAAACACCATATATTTT. It specifies CASSPRVLSSGNTIYF.

In this sample, this clone is medium-sized. The rearrangement joins TRBV5-6 to TRBJ2-5, with D uncertain. The CDR3 runs 15 residues. Germline CDR1 reads SGHDT; CDR2 reads YYEEEE. Between the trimmed V and J ends, which lost 3 bases and 5 bases, there was a span of 17 bases. CDR3 in amino acids: CASSSNTRFVETQYF. DNA for the CDR3: TGTGCCAGCAGCTCCAACACCCGGTTCGTGGAGACCCAGTACTTC.

The rearrangement links TRBV28 to TRBJ2-3, with 14 bases identical to TRBD2. With 6 bases clipped from V and 1 base from J, the junction kept 3 bases outside the gene matches. CDR3 length equals 16 residues. CDR1 is MDHEN and CDR2 is SYDVKM in the germline V gene. The CDR3 sequence: CASSPTSGRGTDTQYF. CDR3 in DNA: TGTGCCAGCAGCCCGACTAGCGGGAGGGGCACAGATACGCAGTATTTT.

Written as DNA, the CDR3 is TGTGCCAGCAGTTTACAGACTAGCGGGAGCTCCTACGAGCAGTACTTC. Translation: CASSLQTSGSSYEQYF. The chain uses TRBV28 and TRBJ2-7, with TRBD2 matching 12 bases. The germline V gene has CDR1 MDHEN and CDR2 SYDVKM. The CDR3 has 16 amino acids. Trimming took 2 bases from V and 0 from J; bases not matched to a gene: 2.